Given below is one T cell receptor beta chain in context. No cognate antigen has been identified for it. Per-base qualities were not stored, and no clone one base away is much larger. This record belongs to a study of blood T cell repertoires in COVID-19 (dated by TCRdb to the early 2020s). At the level of the whole study: The collaborator samples originated in the United States, Italy and Spain and spanned the acute and convalescent phases of COVID-19. Deeply sampled blood TCRbeta repertoires from subjects exposed to, actively infected with, or recovered from COVID-19 were included in the dataset. The material from the prospective study consisted of cDNA or gDNA derived from T cells, B-cell-depleted T cells, or PBMCs. Where available, HLA class I and class II types were taken from metadata supplied by the sample provider and were not determined by assay-based typing. A de-identified subject ID, COVID-19 status, age in years and sex were almost always included in the sample metadata. Samples came from the ongoing ImmuneRACE study (first 160 participants) plus 1,254 subjects from 6 global collaborators. The repertoires were made available in a free public database intended to serve as a resource for research on the immune response to SARS-CoV-2.

TCRbeta CDR3 regions were amplified from genomic DNA using the immunoSEQ Assay, a bias-controlled multiplex PCR. In the source study's methods: The number of nucleated cells in each sample was estimated from the amplification of reference gene primers within the assay. To quantify the absolute abundance of each unique TCRbeta CDR3 rearrangement, sequence reads were collapsed and filtered. Productive Simpson clonality was computed per sample as the square root of Simpson's diversity index over productive rearrangements. Held by TCRdb, this immuneACCESS table contains in-frame sequences only and omits some clones. Under half of the omission traces to an unresolved V gene where checked; the cause of the rest is unknown. V, J and clone size are taken as reported in that table, and D and trimming were inferred from the DNA itself. A total of 120,000 to 150,000 clones appear in this sample, over 70% of them only once. The top ten clonotypes cover approximately 35% of the sample.

Here V drops 2 bases and J drops 0 bases, and the junction holds 8 bases not matched to any gene. The CDR3 starts with the cysteine, ends with the phenylalanine, and has 18 residues. Just the 54-base CDR3 DNA is kept, in frame starting at base 1. CDR1 and CDR2 (GTSNPN, SVGIG) derive from the germline V gene (reference sequence). Samples from volunteer blood donors who had recovered from COVID-19 were contributed by a second Seattle source. Collaborating institutions collected whole blood in K2EDTA tubes following their own protocols. Collaborator samples were shipped for TCRbeta analysis as frozen whole blood, isolated PBMCs, or DNA extracted from either sample type. The investigation overall reported the following: How much clinical and demographic metadata was included differed by source and by participant, and the metadata was provided uncurated.

What was sequenced was peripheral blood. This sequence was found in a man aged 50 to 59 who had recovered from COVID-19. The rearranged chain carries TRBV30 and TRBJ2-4; 12 junctional bases match TRBD2. The encoded CDR3 is CAWSRASGGVLAKNIQYF. The nucleotide sequence is given as TGTGCCTGGAGTAGGGCTAGCGGGGGGGTACTAGCCAAAAACATTCAGTACTTC.